This is a list of T cell receptor beta chains from one sample in a study of neurological immune-mediated disorders. TCRdb recomputed calls from the 5' RACE reads with MiXCR, one row per CDR3 protein. Of approximately 60,000 distinct CDR3 sequences listed, over 4% are singletons. Sequenced input: PBMCs. These receptors were obtained from a man aged 45-60 years with multiple sclerosis. Both conserved end residues are part of each CDR3. A D gene is named only where the DNA matches it firmly. Where a row states a size, it is once, few, many or the class of an expanded clone; other rows omit it.

V gene: TRBV11-2; CDR3 length: 15; D gene: .; clone size: many; J gene: TRBJ1-2; CDR3 DNA: TGTGCCAGCAGCTTAGCTGTCAGTCCTAACTATGGCTACACCTTC; CDR3 protein: CASSLAVSPNYGYTF
V gene: TRBV20-1; CDR3 length: 13; D gene: .; clone size: many; J gene: TRBJ2-4; CDR3 DNA: TGCAGTGCTAGAGCGCAAGCCAAAAACATTCAGTACTTC; CDR3 protein: CSARAQAKNIQYF
V gene: TRBV7-9; CDR3 length: 13; D gene: .; clone size: many; J gene: TRBJ2-4; CDR3 DNA: TGTGCCAGCAGCTTAGACGGGGGCTTCATTCAGTACTTC; CDR3 protein: CASSLDGGFIQYF
V gene: TRBV5-1; CDR3 length: 18; D gene: TRBD2; clone size: many; J gene: TRBJ2-3; CDR3 DNA: TGCGCCAGCAGCCTCTCGGGTGGAGCGGGGGGCCACACAGATACGCAGTATTTT; CDR3 protein: CASSLSGGAGGHTDTQYF
V gene: TRBV20-1; CDR3 length: 13; D gene: TRBD1; clone size: many; J gene: TRBJ1-4; CDR3 DNA: TGCAGCGCCCTCGACAGGGGAAGGGAAAAACTGTTTTTT; CDR3 protein: CSALDRGREKLFF
V gene: TRBV4-1; CDR3 length: 12; D gene: TRBD1; clone size: few; J gene: TRBJ1-1; CDR3 DNA: TGCGCCAGCAGCCAAGCAGGGGGTGAAGCTTTCTTT; CDR3 protein: CASSQAGGEAFF
V gene: TRBV5-1; CDR3 length: 11; D gene: .; clone size: many; J gene: TRBJ1-2; CDR3 DNA: TGCGCCAGCCGTGACGCTTATGGCTACACCTTC; CDR3 protein: CASRDAYGYTF
V gene: TRBV6-5; CDR3 length: 13; D gene: .; clone size: many; J gene: TRBJ1-5; CDR3 DNA: TGTGCCAGCAGTTCGCGGCCGCGGCAGCCCCAGCATTTT; CDR3 protein: CASSSRPRQPQHF
V gene: TRBV7-7; CDR3 length: 13; D gene: .; clone size: .; J gene: TRBJ1-3; CDR3 DNA: TGTGCCAGCAGCCCGGCCCCGGGGGACACCATATATTTT; CDR3 protein: CASSPAPGDTIYF
V gene: TRBV11-1; CDR3 length: 14; D gene: .; clone size: many; J gene: TRBJ1-1; CDR3 DNA: TGTGCCAGCAGCTCCCCGGGGGCCCACACTGAAGCTTTCTTT; CDR3 protein: CASSSPGAHTEAFF
V gene: TRBV20-1; CDR3 length: 15; D gene: .; clone size: many; J gene: TRBJ1-6; CDR3 DNA: TGCAGTGCTAGAGAATATCCAGGGGCTAATTCACCCCTCCACTTT; CDR3 protein: CSAREYPGANSPLHF
V gene: TRBV12-3/TRBV12-4; CDR3 length: 12; D gene: .; clone size: .; J gene: TRBJ2-3; CDR3 DNA: TGTGCCAGCAGTTTCGGGGGAGATACGCAGTATTTT; CDR3 protein: CASSFGGDTQYF
V gene: TRBV20-1; CDR3 length: 15; D gene: TRBD1; clone size: many; J gene: TRBJ2-1; CDR3 DNA: TGCAGTGCGACCGGGACAGGCGACTCCTACAATGAGCAGTTCTTC; CDR3 protein: CSATGTGDSYNEQFF
V gene: TRBV7-9; CDR3 length: 15; D gene: .; clone size: many; J gene: TRBJ2-7; CDR3 DNA: TGTGCCAGCAGCCTAACCGGGACCCAGTCCTACGAGCAGTACTTC; CDR3 protein: CASSLTGTQSYEQYF
V gene: TRBV4-1; CDR3 length: 13; D gene: .; clone size: many; J gene: TRBJ2-2; CDR3 DNA: TGCGCCAGCGGGCCGCGTTTATACGGGGAGCTGTTTTTT; CDR3 protein: CASGPRLYGELFF
V gene: TRBV7-2; CDR3 length: 15; D gene: .; clone size: many; J gene: TRBJ1-5; CDR3 DNA: TGTGCCAGCAGCTTATCCTCGTACGGCAATCAGCCCCAGCATTTT; CDR3 protein: CASSLSSYGNQPQHF
V gene: TRBV20-1; CDR3 length: 15; D gene: .; clone size: many; J gene: TRBJ1-4; CDR3 DNA: TGCAGTGCTCCTCGCCAGGGCGGAACTAATGAAAAACTGTTTTTT; CDR3 protein: CSAPRQGGTNEKLFF
V gene: TRBV7-3; CDR3 length: 16; D gene: .; clone size: many; J gene: TRBJ2-2; CDR3 DNA: TGTGCCAGCAGCTTAAATCCCCTCTCGACGGCCGGGGAGCTGTTTTTT; CDR3 protein: CASSLNPLSTAGELFF
V gene: TRBV3-1; CDR3 length: 15; D gene: TRBD1; clone size: many; J gene: TRBJ2-3; CDR3 DNA: TGTGCCAGCAGCCAGCCGGGACAGGGACCAGATACGCAGTATTTT; CDR3 protein: CASSQPGQGPDTQYF
V gene: TRBV20-1; CDR3 length: 15; D gene: TRBD1; clone size: many; J gene: TRBJ1-1; CDR3 DNA: TGCAGTGCCGGGGGACAGGGTCTTTTGAACACTGAAGCTTTCTTT; CDR3 protein: CSAGGQGLLNTEAFF
V gene: TRBV5-1; CDR3 length: 16; D gene: .; clone size: few; J gene: TRBJ2-7; CDR3 DNA: TGCGCCAGCAGCTTGGCGGACAGCGACTACTCCTACGAGCAGTACTTC; CDR3 protein: CASSLADSDYSYEQYF
V gene: TRBV20-1; CDR3 length: 14; D gene: TRBD2; clone size: many; J gene: TRBJ2-5; CDR3 DNA: TGCAGTGCAGATTCTAGCGGGGGGGCGGAGACCCAGTACTTC; CDR3 protein: CSADSSGGAETQYF
V gene: TRBV12-3/TRBV12-4; CDR3 length: 15; D gene: TRBD2; clone size: few; J gene: TRBJ2-1; CDR3 DNA: TGTGCCAGCAGGAGCGGGGGCAGCTCCTACAATGAGCAGTTCTTC; CDR3 protein: CASRSGGSSYNEQFF
V gene: TRBV11-2; CDR3 length: 13; D gene: .; clone size: many; J gene: TRBJ2-2; CDR3 DNA: TGTGCCAGCAGACCCTTGGGCACCGGGGAGCTGTTTTTT; CDR3 protein: CASRPLGTGELFF
V gene: TRBV12-3/TRBV12-4; CDR3 length: 15; D gene: .; clone size: many; J gene: TRBJ1-5; CDR3 DNA: TGTGCCAGCAGTACCTCGACAGGTGCCGGATCGCCCCAGCATTTT; CDR3 protein: CASSTSTGAGSPQHF
V gene: TRBV7-6; CDR3 length: 16; D gene: TRBD1; clone size: many; J gene: TRBJ2-2; CDR3 DNA: TGTGCCAGCACCCTAACCGGGACAGTAAACACCGGGGAGCTGTTTTTT; CDR3 protein: CASTLTGTVNTGELFF
V gene: TRBV5-1; CDR3 length: 17; D gene: TRBD1; clone size: many; J gene: TRBJ2-6; CDR3 DNA: TGCGCCAGCAGCTTGACTGGTTCAGGGGGCGCCGCCAACGTCCTGACTTTC; CDR3 protein: CASSLTGSGGAANVLTF
V gene: TRBV7-2; CDR3 length: 14; D gene: .; clone size: many; J gene: TRBJ2-2; CDR3 DNA: TGTGCCAGCAGCTTGAGGGCGAACACCGGGGAGCTGTTTTTT; CDR3 protein: CASSLRANTGELFF
V gene: TRBV20-1; CDR3 length: 15; D gene: TRBD1; clone size: many; J gene: TRBJ1-5; CDR3 DNA: TGCAGTGCTCCTACACAGGGGGCAGGATTTCAGCCCCAGCATTTT; CDR3 protein: CSAPTQGAGFQPQHF
V gene: TRBV10-3; CDR3 length: 12; D gene: TRBD2; clone size: many; J gene: TRBJ2-3; CDR3 DNA: TGTGCCATTAGCGGGAACTCAGATACGCAGTATTTT; CDR3 protein: CAISGNSDTQYF
V gene: TRBV5-1; CDR3 length: 14; D gene: TRBD2; clone size: many; J gene: TRBJ2-1; CDR3 DNA: TGCGCCAGCAGCTTGGCCCCCTTAGCGGGTGAGCAGTTCTTC; CDR3 protein: CASSLAPLAGEQFF
V gene: TRBV7-2; CDR3 length: 15; D gene: .; clone size: .; J gene: TRBJ1-1; CDR3 DNA: TGTGCCAGCAGCTTAGCCGGGGGGCTGGGCACTGAAGCTTTCTTT; CDR3 protein: CASSLAGGLGTEAFF
V gene: TRBV12-3/TRBV12-4; CDR3 length: 16; D gene: TRBD2; clone size: many; J gene: TRBJ2-2; CDR3 DNA: TGTGCCAGCAGTTCTCGGACTAGCGGGAAAGCGGGGGAGCTGTTTTTT; CDR3 protein: CASSSRTSGKAGELFF
V gene: TRBV5-1; CDR3 length: 15; D gene: .; clone size: .; J gene: TRBJ1-5; CDR3 DNA: TGCGCCAGCAGCTTGTCCGGGGAACCCAATCAGCCCCAGAATTTT; CDR3 protein: CASSLSGEPNQPQNF
V gene: TRBV5-1; CDR3 length: 16; D gene: TRBD1; clone size: many; J gene: TRBJ1-5; CDR3 DNA: TGCGCCAGCAGCTGGAACCGGGACAGGGCAATTCAGCCCCAGCATTTT; CDR3 protein: CASSWNRDRAIQPQHF
V gene: TRBV7-6; CDR3 length: 15; D gene: .; clone size: many; J gene: TRBJ2-7; CDR3 DNA: TGTGCCAGCAGCTTAGACCAGGGGAGCTCCTACGAGCAGTACTTC; CDR3 protein: CASSLDQGSSYEQYF
V gene: TRBV12-3/TRBV12-4; CDR3 length: 15; D gene: TRBD1; clone size: many; J gene: TRBJ2-2; CDR3 DNA: TGTGCCAGCACCCTGGGGACAGGAGGAACCGGGGAGCTGTTTTTT; CDR3 protein: CASTLGTGGTGELFF
V gene: TRBV20-1; CDR3 length: 15; D gene: TRBD1; clone size: many; J gene: TRBJ2-1; CDR3 DNA: TGCAGTGCTAATCGACCGGGACAGGGCTACAATGAGCAGTTCTTC; CDR3 protein: CSANRPGQGYNEQFF
V gene: TRBV20-1; CDR3 length: 15; D gene: .; clone size: many; J gene: TRBJ2-7; CDR3 DNA: TGCAGTGCTAGACGTTATGGGGGAGCTCCCTACGAGCAGTACTTC; CDR3 protein: CSARRYGGAPYEQYF
V gene: TRBV7-2; CDR3 length: 15; D gene: TRBD2; clone size: many; J gene: TRBJ2-1; CDR3 DNA: TGTGCCAGCAGCTACAAAGCGGGGGTCAACAATGAGCAGTTCTTC; CDR3 protein: CASSYKAGVNNEQFF
V gene: TRBV5-1; CDR3 length: 14; D gene: TRBD1; clone size: many; J gene: TRBJ1-6; CDR3 DNA: TGCGCCAGCAGCCTCGGGACAGGGGGTTCACCCCTCCACTTT; CDR3 protein: CASSLGTGGSPLHF
V gene: TRBV6-5; CDR3 length: 15; D gene: .; clone size: many; J gene: TRBJ2-1; CDR3 DNA: TGTGCCATATTACCCAGGGTATCTACCGACAATGAGCAGTTCTTC; CDR3 protein: CAILPRVSTDNEQFF
V gene: TRBV6-5; CDR3 length: 14; D gene: TRBD1; clone size: many; J gene: TRBJ2-2; CDR3 DNA: TGTGCCAGCAGGAACAGGGGGCGAACCGGGGAGCTGTTTTTT; CDR3 protein: CASRNRGRTGELFF
V gene: TRBV7-9; CDR3 length: 14; D gene: .; clone size: many; J gene: TRBJ1-2; CDR3 DNA: TGTGCCAGCAGCCCAGTATCCGGTTATTATGGCTACACCTTC; CDR3 protein: CASSPVSGYYGYTF
V gene: TRBV4-1; CDR3 length: 15; D gene: .; clone size: many; J gene: TRBJ2-1; CDR3 DNA: TGCGCCAGCAGCCAAGGGGTACTCAAGGGAAATGAGCAGTTCTTC; CDR3 protein: CASSQGVLKGNEQFF
V gene: TRBV7-2; CDR3 length: 13; D gene: .; clone size: many; J gene: TRBJ2-5; CDR3 DNA: TGTGCCAGCAGCTTTAGCAGGAAAGAGACCCAGTACTTC; CDR3 protein: CASSFSRKETQYF
V gene: TRBV12-3/TRBV12-4; CDR3 length: 11; D gene: .; clone size: many; J gene: TRBJ1-2; CDR3 DNA: TGTGCCAGCAGTTTAAAGGCAGGAGTCACCTTC; CDR3 protein: CASSLKAGVTF
V gene: TRBV5-1; CDR3 length: 15; D gene: .; clone size: many; J gene: TRBJ2-3; CDR3 DNA: TGCGCCAGCAGCTTGAACGCCTTTGTGACAGATACGCAGTATTTT; CDR3 protein: CASSLNAFVTDTQYF
V gene: TRBV7-2; CDR3 length: 16; D gene: TRBD2; clone size: many; J gene: TRBJ2-3; CDR3 DNA: TGTGCCAGCAGAAGAGTTGCGGGGGGTTTAGCAGATACGCAGTATTTT; CDR3 protein: CASRRVAGGLADTQYF
V gene: TRBV27; CDR3 length: 16; D gene: .; clone size: .; J gene: TRBJ2-1; CDR3 DNA: TGTGCCAGCAGCCGAAGCGCGGAGGGGCCCGGGGATGAGCAGTTCTTC; CDR3 protein: CASSRSAEGPGDEQFF